This is a list of T cell receptor beta chains from one sample in a study of T cell responses to AZD1222 COVID-19 vaccine. Repertoires were generated with immunoSEQ multiplex PCR, while TCRdb's copy carries only in-frame clones and drops some. Of approximately 210,000 clones detected, about nine tenths appear once; the ten largest clones hold approximately 3.7%. Specimen: peripheral blood, collected 28 days after the second AZD1222 dose. The source is an adult who received the AZD1222 COVID-19 vaccine. Each CDR3 is given with its conserved first and last residue. The D gene is left open where the match is weak. Size is omitted from some rows. Given values are once, few, many or a class for expanded clones.

d_gene: -; j_gene: TRBJ1-4; v_gene: TRBV10-3; abundance: -; CDR3aa: CATGGSEEKLFF; CDR3nt: TGTGCCACCGGGGGGAGTGAGGAAAAACTGTTTTTT
d_gene: TRBD1; j_gene: TRBJ2-5; v_gene: TRBV7-2; abundance: -; CDR3aa: CASSLVRQGRETQYF; CDR3nt: TGTGCCAGCAGCTTAGTGAGACAGGGAAGAGAGACCCAGTACTTC
d_gene: -; j_gene: TRBJ1-6; v_gene: TRBV18; abundance: once; CDR3aa: CASSLDRKYSPLHF; CDR3nt: TGTGCCAGCTCACTTGACAGGAAGTATTCACCCCTCCACTTT
d_gene: -; j_gene: TRBJ2-7; v_gene: TRBV6-5; abundance: -; CDR3aa: CASRRDRGGYEQYF; CDR3nt: TGTGCCAGCAGGCGAGACCGTGGGGGCTACGAGCAGTACTTC
d_gene: -; j_gene: TRBJ1-4; v_gene: TRBV19; abundance: -; CDR3aa: CASKSFTGPGEKLFF; CDR3nt: TGTGCCAGTAAGTCCTTCACAGGGCCTGGTGAAAAACTGTTTTTT
d_gene: -; j_gene: TRBJ2-7; v_gene: TRBV5-5; abundance: few; CDR3aa: CASRQFLSYEQYF; CDR3nt: TGTGCCAGCAGACAGTTCCTATCGTACGAGCAGTACTTC
d_gene: -; j_gene: TRBJ2-7; v_gene: TRBV5-1; abundance: -; CDR3aa: CASSSTYEQYF; CDR3nt: TGCGCCAGCAGTTCAACCTACGAGCAGTACTTC
d_gene: TRBD1; j_gene: TRBJ1-6; v_gene: TRBV2; abundance: -; CDR3aa: CASSLGQGAYNSPLHF; CDR3nt: TGTGCCAGCAGCCTGGGACAGGGGGCCTATAATTCACCCCTCCACTTT
d_gene: -; j_gene: TRBJ2-7; v_gene: TRBV5-1; abundance: once; CDR3aa: CASSLGDTQEQQYF; CDR3nt: TGCGCCAGCAGCCTTGGAGATACCCAGGAGCAGCAGTACTTC
d_gene: -; j_gene: TRBJ2-1; v_gene: TRBV15; abundance: -; CDR3aa: CATSRVRGREQFF; CDR3nt: TGTGCCACCAGCAGAGTTAGGGGACGTGAGCAGTTCTTC
d_gene: -; j_gene: TRBJ2-5; v_gene: TRBV7-9; abundance: -; CDR3aa: CASSYGQRLKETQYF; CDR3nt: TGTGCCAGCAGCTATGGACAGAGACTTAAAGAGACCCAGTACTTC
d_gene: TRBD1; j_gene: TRBJ2-7; v_gene: TRBV9; abundance: -; CDR3aa: CASSVGTGDSYEQYF; CDR3nt: TGTGCCAGCAGCGTCGGGACAGGAGACTCCTACGAGCAGTACTTC
d_gene: TRBD1; j_gene: TRBJ2-7; v_gene: TRBV13; abundance: -; CDR3aa: CASSATYRGEATYEQYF; CDR3nt: TGTGCCAGCAGCGCAACTTACAGGGGCGAGGCGACCTACGAGCAGTACTTC
d_gene: TRBD2; j_gene: TRBJ2-5; v_gene: TRBV24-1; abundance: -; CDR3aa: CATSDPISGRTETQYF; CDR3nt: TGTGCCACCAGTGACCCAATTAGCGGGAGGACAGAGACCCAGTACTTC
d_gene: TRBD2; j_gene: TRBJ2-1; v_gene: TRBV3-1/TRBV3-2; abundance: -; CDR3aa: CASSLSIAGGSRSQFF; CDR3nt: TGTGCCAGCAGCCTCTCAATAGCGGGAGGGTCCCGATCGCAGTTCTTC
d_gene: TRBD1; j_gene: TRBJ1-2; v_gene: TRBV5-6; abundance: once; CDR3aa: CASIQTPGTGVGYTF; CDR3nt: TGTGCCAGCATCCAGACCCCCGGGACAGGGGTCGGCTACACCTTC
d_gene: -; j_gene: TRBJ1-1; v_gene: TRBV5-3; abundance: -; CDR3aa: CARSWQGLTEAFF; CDR3nt: TGTGCCAGAAGTTGGCAGGGGTTAACTGAAGCTTTCTTT
d_gene: TRBD1; j_gene: TRBJ1-3; v_gene: TRBV12-5; abundance: -; CDR3aa: CASVTRQGAGNTIYF; CDR3nt: TGTGCTAGTGTAACTAGACAGGGGGCTGGAAACACCATATATTTT
d_gene: TRBD1; j_gene: TRBJ1-4; v_gene: TRBV6-5; abundance: -; CDR3aa: CASGTGANEKLFF; CDR3nt: TGTGCCAGTGGGACAGGGGCTAATGAAAAACTGTTTTTT
d_gene: -; j_gene: TRBJ1-1; v_gene: TRBV2; abundance: -; CDR3aa: CASIRQGMGMNTEAFF; CDR3nt: TGTGCCAGCATAAGGCAGGGGATGGGGATGAACACTGAAGCTTTCTTT
d_gene: TRBD1; j_gene: TRBJ1-2; v_gene: TRBV3-1/TRBV3-2; abundance: -; CDR3aa: CASSQDLQGGGYTF; CDR3nt: TGTGCCAGCAGCCAAGATCTGCAGGGGGGCGGCTACACCTTC
d_gene: -; j_gene: TRBJ2-1; v_gene: TRBV7-3; abundance: -; CDR3aa: CASSLGPQSWEQFF; CDR3nt: TGTGCCAGCAGCTTGGGACCACAAAGTTGGGAGCAGTTCTTC
d_gene: TRBD1; j_gene: TRBJ1-6; v_gene: TRBV7-8; abundance: -; CDR3aa: CASSQTGDSPLHF; CDR3nt: TGTGCCAGCAGCCAGACAGGGGACTCACCCCTCCACTTT
d_gene: TRBD2; j_gene: TRBJ2-7; v_gene: TRBV7-3; abundance: -; CDR3aa: CASSSKAGPHYEQYF; CDR3nt: TGTGCCAGCAGCTCGAAAGCGGGGCCCCACTACGAGCAGTACTTC
d_gene: TRBD2; j_gene: TRBJ2-7; v_gene: TRBV6-2/TRBV6-3; abundance: -; CDR3aa: CASSYEASGSDPGRGEQYF; CDR3nt: TGTGCCAGCAGTTACGAAGCTAGCGGGAGTGATCCTGGGCGCGGCGAGCAGTACTTC
d_gene: TRBD2; j_gene: TRBJ2-1; v_gene: TRBV2; abundance: -; CDR3aa: CASRGLAGGSNEQFF; CDR3nt: TGTGCCAGCAGAGGCCTAGCGGGAGGGTCCAATGAGCAGTTCTTC
d_gene: TRBD2; j_gene: TRBJ2-1; v_gene: TRBV6-5; abundance: -; CDR3aa: CASRNGRANEQFF; CDR3nt: TGTGCCAGCAGAAATGGGAGGGCCAATGAGCAGTTCTTC
d_gene: TRBD1; j_gene: TRBJ1-3; v_gene: TRBV11-3; abundance: once; CDR3aa: CASSLKGAAGNTIYF; CDR3nt: TGTGCCAGCAGCTTAAAGGGGGCGGCTGGAAACACCATATATTTT
d_gene: -; j_gene: TRBJ1-6; v_gene: TRBV6-5; abundance: once; CDR3aa: CASTRGGPYNSPLHF; CDR3nt: TGTGCCAGCACTAGGGGGGGCCCCTATAATTCACCCCTCCACTTT
d_gene: -; j_gene: TRBJ1-1; v_gene: TRBV5-1; abundance: -; CDR3aa: CASSEQGYPTEAFF; CDR3nt: TGCGCCAGCAGCGAGCAGGGCTATCCCACTGAAGCTTTCTTT
d_gene: -; j_gene: TRBJ2-1; v_gene: TRBV7-3; abundance: -; CDR3aa: CASSKEDTYNEQFF; CDR3nt: TGTGCCAGCAGCAAGGAGGACACATACAATGAGCAGTTCTTC
d_gene: -; j_gene: TRBJ1-2; v_gene: TRBV7-9; abundance: -; CDR3aa: CASSFRLGPGDGYTF; CDR3nt: TGTGCCAGCAGCTTCCGGCTAGGCCCGGGAGATGGCTACACCTTC
d_gene: TRBD2; j_gene: TRBJ2-1; v_gene: TRBV5-4; abundance: -; CDR3aa: CASSLSSGTYNEQFF; CDR3nt: TGTGCCAGCAGCTTGTCTAGCGGAACCTACAATGAGCAGTTCTTC
d_gene: -; j_gene: TRBJ2-5; v_gene: TRBV28; abundance: -; CDR3aa: CASSFSTSLLQTQYF; CDR3nt: TGTGCCAGCAGTTTTTCCACTAGTTTGCTCCAGACCCAGTACTTC
d_gene: TRBD2; j_gene: TRBJ2-7; v_gene: TRBV15; abundance: -; CDR3aa: CATSRTGTSGYEQYF; CDR3nt: TGTGCCACCAGCAGAACCGGGACTAGCGGCTACGAGCAGTACTTC
d_gene: TRBD2; j_gene: TRBJ2-5; v_gene: TRBV2; abundance: -; CDR3aa: CASSKLAEETQYF; CDR3nt: TGTGCCAGCAGTAAACTAGCGGAAGAGACCCAGTACTTC
d_gene: -; j_gene: TRBJ1-6; v_gene: TRBV7-9; abundance: -; CDR3aa: CASSLSHGGFTYNSPLHF; CDR3nt: TGTGCCAGCAGCTTATCACACGGGGGATTCACCTATAATTCACCCCTCCACTTT
d_gene: TRBD1; j_gene: TRBJ1-2; v_gene: TRBV2; abundance: -; CDR3aa: CASSLRTGDYGYTF; CDR3nt: TGTGCCAGCAGTCTGCGGACAGGGGACTATGGCTACACCTTC
d_gene: TRBD2; j_gene: TRBJ2-1; v_gene: TRBV7-3; abundance: -; CDR3aa: CASSSGLAGGEQFF; CDR3nt: TGTGCCAGCAGCTCAGGACTAGCGGGCGGTGAGCAGTTCTTC
d_gene: TRBD1; j_gene: TRBJ1-2; v_gene: TRBV27; abundance: -; CDR3aa: CASSPRTGASPGYTF; CDR3nt: TGTGCCAGCAGTCCGCGGACAGGGGCGTCTCCTGGCTACACCTTC
d_gene: -; j_gene: TRBJ1-2; v_gene: TRBV4-2; abundance: -; CDR3aa: CASSRSRGTAGYTF; CDR3nt: TGTGCCAGCAGCCGTAGTAGGGGAACGGCGGGCTACACCTTC
d_gene: -; j_gene: TRBJ2-5; v_gene: TRBV5-1; abundance: -; CDR3aa: CASQPAGEETQYF; CDR3nt: TGCGCCAGCCAACCAGCGGGCGAAGAGACCCAGTACTTC
d_gene: -; j_gene: TRBJ1-1; v_gene: TRBV28; abundance: -; CDR3aa: CASSTRPGAGITEAFF; CDR3nt: TGTGCCAGCAGTACGCGACCCGGGGCAGGAATCACTGAAGCTTTCTTT
d_gene: -; j_gene: TRBJ1-3; v_gene: TRBV3-1/TRBV3-2; abundance: -; CDR3aa: CASSQEIPLGQGGNTIYF; CDR3nt: TGTGCCAGCAGCCAAGAAATCCCCCTAGGCCAGGGTGGAAACACCATATATTTT
d_gene: -; j_gene: TRBJ1-5; v_gene: TRBV15; abundance: -; CDR3aa: CATSNTRQTYNQPQHF; CDR3nt: TGTGCCACCAGCAACACAAGACAGACATACAATCAGCCCCAGCATTTT
d_gene: TRBD1; j_gene: TRBJ1-1; v_gene: TRBV24-1; abundance: -; CDR3aa: CATSSQGGRTEAFF; CDR3nt: TGTGCCACCAGTTCCCAGGGGGGACGGACTGAAGCTTTCTTT
d_gene: -; j_gene: TRBJ2-3; v_gene: TRBV9; abundance: once; CDR3aa: CASSTGTFTDTQYF; CDR3nt: TGTGCCAGCAGCACGGGGACTTTCACAGATACGCAGTATTTT
d_gene: -; j_gene: TRBJ2-7; v_gene: TRBV27; abundance: -; CDR3aa: CASSPRYSYEQYF; CDR3nt: TGTGCCAGCTCACCCAGGTACTCCTACGAGCAGTACTTC
d_gene: -; j_gene: TRBJ2-4; v_gene: TRBV10-1; abundance: -; CDR3aa: CASSEGGAGTKNIQYF; CDR3nt: TGCGCCAGCAGTGAGGGCGGGGCCGGGACCAAAAACATTCAGTACTTC
d_gene: -; j_gene: TRBJ1-1; v_gene: TRBV5-1; abundance: once; CDR3aa: CASSLEEMNTEAFF; CDR3nt: TGCGCCAGCAGTTTAGAGGAAATGAACACTGAAGCTTTCTTT
d_gene: -; j_gene: TRBJ2-7; v_gene: TRBV10-2; abundance: -; CDR3aa: CASSETTSEQYF; CDR3nt: TGCGCCAGCAGTGAGACCACCAGCGAGCAGTACTTC
d_gene: TRBD1; j_gene: TRBJ1-4; v_gene: TRBV4-3; abundance: -; CDR3aa: CASGLDRAEKLFF; CDR3nt: TGCGCCAGCGGTCTAGACAGGGCTGAAAAACTGTTTTTT
d_gene: TRBD1; j_gene: TRBJ1-2; v_gene: TRBV7-3; abundance: -; CDR3aa: CASSLTPTSRTGGYGYTF; CDR3nt: TGTGCCAGCAGCTTAACCCCCACCTCCCGGACAGGGGGGTATGGCTACACCTTC